This TCR beta chain originates from a study of Ad26.COV2.S vaccination and SARS-CoV-2 variants. Across the whole study: Intramuscularly, Ad26.COV2.S was given either once or twice, 56 days apart.

Trimming at V came to 4 bases and at J to 6 bases, leaving 13 bases not matched to a gene. Germline V gene data show CDR1 as LNHDA and CDR2 as SQIVND (reference sequence). The CDR3 spans 17 residues. Libraries were prepared by immunoSEQ multiplex PCR; TCRdb keeps only in-frame clonotypes and omits some of them. The sample holds 350,000 to 400,000 clones, 70% to 90% seen once. Indicated treatment: approximately 18 received Ad26.COV2.S at low or high dose, single or two shots; roughly 5 received placebo; per-sample allocation not given. Specimens were obtained on day 63 following the first vaccine or placebo injection.

The sequencing here drew on peripheral blood, taken in a trial of Ad26.COV2.S vaccine versus placebo. The chain carries TRBV19 and TRBJ2-1; 9 nucleotides agree with TRBD1. This receptor was identified in a person between 18 and 65 years old who received the Ad26.COV2.S COVID-19 vaccine or a placebo. CDR3 nucleotide sequence: TGTGCCAGTAGTACCACAACCGGGACAGGGATAGTCAATGAGCAGTTCTTC. This sequence encodes CASSTTTGTGIVNEQFF.